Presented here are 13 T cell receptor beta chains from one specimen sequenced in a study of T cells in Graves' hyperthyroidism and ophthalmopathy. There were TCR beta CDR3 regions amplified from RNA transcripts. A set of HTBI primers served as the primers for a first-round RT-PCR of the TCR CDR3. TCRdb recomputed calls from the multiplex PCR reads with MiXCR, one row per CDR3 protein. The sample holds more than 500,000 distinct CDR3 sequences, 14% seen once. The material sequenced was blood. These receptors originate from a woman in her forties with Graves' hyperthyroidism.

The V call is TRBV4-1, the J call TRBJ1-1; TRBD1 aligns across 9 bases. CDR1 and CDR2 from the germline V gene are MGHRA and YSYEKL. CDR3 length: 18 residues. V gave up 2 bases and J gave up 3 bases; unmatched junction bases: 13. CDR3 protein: CASSQLPGQGRGDTEAFF. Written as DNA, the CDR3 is TGCGCCAGCAGCCAACTTCCGGGACAGGGAAGAGGGGACACTGAAGCTTTCTTT.

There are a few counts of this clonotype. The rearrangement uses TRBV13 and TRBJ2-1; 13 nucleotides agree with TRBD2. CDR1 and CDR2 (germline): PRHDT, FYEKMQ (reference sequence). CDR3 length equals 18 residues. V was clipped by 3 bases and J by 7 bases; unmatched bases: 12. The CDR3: CASSLPPTSGGIRNEQFF. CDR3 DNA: TGTGCCAGCAGCTTGCCCCCGACTAGCGGGGGGATCAGGAATGAGCAGTTCTTC. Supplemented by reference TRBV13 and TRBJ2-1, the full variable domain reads AAGVIQSPRHLIKEKRETATLKCYPIPRHDTVYWYQQGPGQDPQFLISFYEKMQSDKGSIPDRFSAQQFSDYHSELNMSSLELGDSALYFCASSLPPTSGGIRNEQFFGPGTRLTVL.

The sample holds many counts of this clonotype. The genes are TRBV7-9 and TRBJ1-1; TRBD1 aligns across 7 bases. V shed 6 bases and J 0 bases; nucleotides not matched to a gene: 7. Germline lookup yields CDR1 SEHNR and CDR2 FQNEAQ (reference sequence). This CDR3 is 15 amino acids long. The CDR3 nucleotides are TGTGCCAGCAGTTTGGGTGGGACAGTGAACACTGAAGCTTTCTTT. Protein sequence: CASSLGGTVNTEAFF.

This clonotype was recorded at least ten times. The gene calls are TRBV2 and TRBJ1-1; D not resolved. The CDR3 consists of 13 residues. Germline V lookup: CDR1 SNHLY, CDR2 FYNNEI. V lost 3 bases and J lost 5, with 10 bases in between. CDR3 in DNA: TGTGCCAGCAGTGAGCATAAAGGGACTGAAGCTTTCTTT. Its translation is CASSEHKGTEAFF.

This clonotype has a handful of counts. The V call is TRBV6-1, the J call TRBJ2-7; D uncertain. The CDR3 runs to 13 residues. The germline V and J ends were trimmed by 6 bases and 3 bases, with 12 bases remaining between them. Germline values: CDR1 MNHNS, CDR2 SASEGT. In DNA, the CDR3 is TGTGCCAGCAGAAAGACATTGGGCTACGAGCAGTACTTC. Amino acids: CASRKTLGYEQYF.

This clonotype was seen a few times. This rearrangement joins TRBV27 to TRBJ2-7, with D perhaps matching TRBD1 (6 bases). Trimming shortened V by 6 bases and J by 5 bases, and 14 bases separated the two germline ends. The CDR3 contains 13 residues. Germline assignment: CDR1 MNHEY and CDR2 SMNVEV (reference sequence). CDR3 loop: CASRELGDNEQYF. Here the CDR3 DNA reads TGTGCCAGCAGGGAGTTGGGGGACAACGAGCAGTACTTC.

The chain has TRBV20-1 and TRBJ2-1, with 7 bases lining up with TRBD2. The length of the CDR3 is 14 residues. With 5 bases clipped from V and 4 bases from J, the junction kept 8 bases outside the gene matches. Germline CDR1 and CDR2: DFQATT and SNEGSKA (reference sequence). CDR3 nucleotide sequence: TGCAGTGCTGGGGGGGGGAAGGCTTACAATGAGCAGTTCTTC. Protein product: CSAGGGKAYNEQFF.

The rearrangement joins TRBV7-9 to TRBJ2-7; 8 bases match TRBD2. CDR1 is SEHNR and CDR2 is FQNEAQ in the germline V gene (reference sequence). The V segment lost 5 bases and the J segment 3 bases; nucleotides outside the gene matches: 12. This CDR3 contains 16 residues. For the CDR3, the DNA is TGTGCCAGCAGCCCCCCGTCGGCGGGAGGTGGCTACGAGCAGTACTTC. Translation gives CASSPPSAGGGYEQYF.

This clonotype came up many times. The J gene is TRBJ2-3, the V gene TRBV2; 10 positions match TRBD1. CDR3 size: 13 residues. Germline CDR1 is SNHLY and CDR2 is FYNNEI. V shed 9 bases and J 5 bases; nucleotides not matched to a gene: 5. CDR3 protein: CASSRDRGDTQYF. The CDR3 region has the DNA TGTGCCAGTTCCCGGGACAGGGGAGATACGCAGTATTTT.

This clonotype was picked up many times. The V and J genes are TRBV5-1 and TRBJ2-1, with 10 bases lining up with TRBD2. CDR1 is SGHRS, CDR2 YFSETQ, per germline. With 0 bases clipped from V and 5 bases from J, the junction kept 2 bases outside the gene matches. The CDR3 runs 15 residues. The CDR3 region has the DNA TGCGCCAGCAGCTTGGGTGGGACTAGCGACAATGAGCAGTTCTTC. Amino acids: CASSLGGTSDNEQFF. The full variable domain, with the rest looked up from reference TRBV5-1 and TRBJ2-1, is KAGVTQTPRYLIKTRGQQVTLSCSPISGHRSVSWYQQTPGQGLQFLFEYFSETQRNKGNFPGRFSGRQFSNSRSEMNVSTLELGDSALYLCASSLGGTSDNEQFFGPGTRLTVL.

CDR3: CATSGAGDSNQPQHF. The DNA for the CDR3 is TGTGCCACCAGTGGGGCAGGGGATAGCAATCAGCCCCAGCATTTT. The V call is TRBV24-1, the J call TRBJ1-5; TRBD1 is a possible D gene (6 bases). The CDR3 covers 15 residues. The V end lost 5 bases, the J end lost 0 bases, and 10 bases lay between the germline ends. CDR1 is KGHDR and CDR2 is SFDVKD in the germline V gene.

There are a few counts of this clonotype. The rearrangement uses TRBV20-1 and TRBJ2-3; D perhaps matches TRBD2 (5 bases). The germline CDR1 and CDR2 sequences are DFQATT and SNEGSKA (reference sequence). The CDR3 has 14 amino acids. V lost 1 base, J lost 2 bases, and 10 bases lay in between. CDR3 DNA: TGCAGTGCTAGAGCCGAGCGGAACACAGATACGCAGTATTTT. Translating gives CSARAERNTDTQYF.

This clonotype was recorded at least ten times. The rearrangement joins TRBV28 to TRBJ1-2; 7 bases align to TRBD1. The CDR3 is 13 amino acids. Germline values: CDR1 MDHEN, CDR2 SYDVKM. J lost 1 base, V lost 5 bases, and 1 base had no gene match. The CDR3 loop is CASSRQGNYGYTF. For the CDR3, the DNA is TGTGCCAGCAGTCGACAGGGTAACTATGGCTACACCTTC.